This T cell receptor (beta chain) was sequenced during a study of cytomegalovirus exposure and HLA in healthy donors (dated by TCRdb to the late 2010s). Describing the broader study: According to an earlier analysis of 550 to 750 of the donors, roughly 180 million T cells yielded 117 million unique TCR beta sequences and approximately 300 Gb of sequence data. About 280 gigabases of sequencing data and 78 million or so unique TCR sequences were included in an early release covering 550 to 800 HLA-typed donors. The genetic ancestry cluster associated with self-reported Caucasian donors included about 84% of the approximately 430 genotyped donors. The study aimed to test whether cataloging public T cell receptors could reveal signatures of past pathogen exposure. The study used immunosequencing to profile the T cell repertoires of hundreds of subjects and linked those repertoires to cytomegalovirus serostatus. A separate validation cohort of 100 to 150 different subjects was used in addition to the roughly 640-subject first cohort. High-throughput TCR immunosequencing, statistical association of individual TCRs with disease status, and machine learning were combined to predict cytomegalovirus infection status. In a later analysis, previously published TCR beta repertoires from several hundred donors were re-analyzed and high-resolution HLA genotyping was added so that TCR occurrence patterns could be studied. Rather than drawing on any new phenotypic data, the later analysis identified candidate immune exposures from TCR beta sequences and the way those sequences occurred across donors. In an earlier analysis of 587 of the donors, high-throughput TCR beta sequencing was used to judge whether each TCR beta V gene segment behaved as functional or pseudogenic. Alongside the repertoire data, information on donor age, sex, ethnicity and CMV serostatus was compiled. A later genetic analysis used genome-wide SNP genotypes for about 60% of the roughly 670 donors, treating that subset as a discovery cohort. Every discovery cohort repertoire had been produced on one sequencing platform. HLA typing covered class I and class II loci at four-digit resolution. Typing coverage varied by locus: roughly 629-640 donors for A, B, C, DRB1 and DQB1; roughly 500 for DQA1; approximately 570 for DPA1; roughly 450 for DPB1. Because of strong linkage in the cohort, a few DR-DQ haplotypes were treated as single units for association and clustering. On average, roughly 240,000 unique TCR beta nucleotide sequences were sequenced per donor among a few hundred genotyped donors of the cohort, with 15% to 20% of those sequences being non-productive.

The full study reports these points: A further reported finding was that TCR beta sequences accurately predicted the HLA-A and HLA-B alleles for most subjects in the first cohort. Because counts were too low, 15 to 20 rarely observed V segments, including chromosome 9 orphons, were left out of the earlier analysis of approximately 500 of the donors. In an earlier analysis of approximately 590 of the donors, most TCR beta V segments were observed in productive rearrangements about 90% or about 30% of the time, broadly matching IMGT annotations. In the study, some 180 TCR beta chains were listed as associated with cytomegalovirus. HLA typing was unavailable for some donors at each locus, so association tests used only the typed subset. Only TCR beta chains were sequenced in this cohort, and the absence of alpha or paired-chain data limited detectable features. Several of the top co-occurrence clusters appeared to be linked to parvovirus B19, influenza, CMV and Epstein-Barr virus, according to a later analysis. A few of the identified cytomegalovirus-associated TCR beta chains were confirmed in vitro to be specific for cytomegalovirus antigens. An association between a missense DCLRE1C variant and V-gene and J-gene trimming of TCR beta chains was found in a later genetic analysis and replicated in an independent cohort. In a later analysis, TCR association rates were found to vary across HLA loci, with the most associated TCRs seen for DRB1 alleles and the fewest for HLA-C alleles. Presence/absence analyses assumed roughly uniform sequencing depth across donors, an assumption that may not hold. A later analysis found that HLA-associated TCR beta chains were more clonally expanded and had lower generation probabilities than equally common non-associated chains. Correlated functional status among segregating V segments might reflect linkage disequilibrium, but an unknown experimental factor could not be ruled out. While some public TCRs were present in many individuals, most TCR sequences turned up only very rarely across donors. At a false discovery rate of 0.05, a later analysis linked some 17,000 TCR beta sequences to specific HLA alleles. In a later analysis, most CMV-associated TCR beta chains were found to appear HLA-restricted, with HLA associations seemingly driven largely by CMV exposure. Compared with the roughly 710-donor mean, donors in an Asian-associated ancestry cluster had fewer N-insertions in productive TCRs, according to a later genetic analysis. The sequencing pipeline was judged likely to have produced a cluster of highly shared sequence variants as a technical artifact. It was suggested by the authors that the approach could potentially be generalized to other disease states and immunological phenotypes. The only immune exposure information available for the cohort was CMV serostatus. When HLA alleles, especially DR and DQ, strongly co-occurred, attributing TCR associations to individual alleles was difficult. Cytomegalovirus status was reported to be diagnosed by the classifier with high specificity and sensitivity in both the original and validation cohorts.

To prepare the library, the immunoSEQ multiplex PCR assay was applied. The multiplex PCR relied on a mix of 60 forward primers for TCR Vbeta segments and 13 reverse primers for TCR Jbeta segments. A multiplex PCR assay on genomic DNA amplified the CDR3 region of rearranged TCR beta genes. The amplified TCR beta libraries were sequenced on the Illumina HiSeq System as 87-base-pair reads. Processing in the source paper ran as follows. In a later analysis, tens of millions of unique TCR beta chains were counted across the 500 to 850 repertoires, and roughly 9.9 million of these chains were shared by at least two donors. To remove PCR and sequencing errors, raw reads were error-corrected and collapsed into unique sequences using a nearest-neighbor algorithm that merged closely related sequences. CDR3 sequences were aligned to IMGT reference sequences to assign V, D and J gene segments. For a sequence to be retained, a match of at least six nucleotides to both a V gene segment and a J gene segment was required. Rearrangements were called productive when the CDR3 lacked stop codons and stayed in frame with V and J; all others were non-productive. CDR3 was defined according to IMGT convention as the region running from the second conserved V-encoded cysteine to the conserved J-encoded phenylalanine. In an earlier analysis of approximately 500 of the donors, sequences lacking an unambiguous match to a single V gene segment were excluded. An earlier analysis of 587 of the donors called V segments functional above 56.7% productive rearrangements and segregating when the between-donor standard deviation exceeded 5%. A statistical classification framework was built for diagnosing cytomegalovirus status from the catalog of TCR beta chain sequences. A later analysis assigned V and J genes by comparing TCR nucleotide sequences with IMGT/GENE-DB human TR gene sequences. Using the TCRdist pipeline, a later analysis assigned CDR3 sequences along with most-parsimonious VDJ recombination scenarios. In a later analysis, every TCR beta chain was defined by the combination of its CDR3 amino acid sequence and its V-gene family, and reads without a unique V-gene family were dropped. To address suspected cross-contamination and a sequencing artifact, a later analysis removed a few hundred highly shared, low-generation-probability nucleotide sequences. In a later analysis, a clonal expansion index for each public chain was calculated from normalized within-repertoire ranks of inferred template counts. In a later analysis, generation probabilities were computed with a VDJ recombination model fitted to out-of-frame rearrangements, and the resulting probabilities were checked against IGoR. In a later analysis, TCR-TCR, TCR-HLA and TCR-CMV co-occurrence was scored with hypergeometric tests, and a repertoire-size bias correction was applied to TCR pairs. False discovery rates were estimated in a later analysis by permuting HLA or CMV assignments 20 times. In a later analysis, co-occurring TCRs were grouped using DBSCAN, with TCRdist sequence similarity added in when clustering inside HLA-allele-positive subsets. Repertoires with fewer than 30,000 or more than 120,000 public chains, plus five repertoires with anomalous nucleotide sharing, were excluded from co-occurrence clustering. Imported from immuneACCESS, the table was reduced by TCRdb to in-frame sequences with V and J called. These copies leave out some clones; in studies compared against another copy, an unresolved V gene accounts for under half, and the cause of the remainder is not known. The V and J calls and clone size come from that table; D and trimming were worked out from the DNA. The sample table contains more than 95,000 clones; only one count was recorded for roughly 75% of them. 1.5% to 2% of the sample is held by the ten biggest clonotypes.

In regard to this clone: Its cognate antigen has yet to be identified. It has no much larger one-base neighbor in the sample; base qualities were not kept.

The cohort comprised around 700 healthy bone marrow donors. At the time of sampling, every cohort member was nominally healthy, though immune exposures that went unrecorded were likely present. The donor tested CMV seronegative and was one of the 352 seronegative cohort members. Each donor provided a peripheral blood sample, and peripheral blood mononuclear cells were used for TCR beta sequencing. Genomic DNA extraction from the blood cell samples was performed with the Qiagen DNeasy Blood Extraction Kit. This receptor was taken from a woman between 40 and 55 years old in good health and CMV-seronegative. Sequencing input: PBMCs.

The CDR3 region has the sequence CASSLEGGSHYGYTF. The DNA is as follows: TGTGCCAGCAGCTTGGAAGGGGGCAGTCACTATGGCTACACCTTC. Rearrangement joined TRBV5-5 to TRBJ1-2, with 7 central nucleotides matching TRBD1. Spanning cysteine to phenylalanine, the CDR3 consists of 15 amino acids. Solely the CDR3 DNA is kept, with 45 bases framed from the first base. CDR1 and CDR2 are drawn from the germline V gene (reference sequence): SGHKS, YYEKEE. Germline trimming amounts to 0 bases on V and 3 bases on J, with 5 as the count of junction bases outside the gene matches. When the CDR3 is completed using the reference TRBV5-5 and TRBJ1-2 genes on either side, the full variable domain is DAGVTQSPTHLIKTRGQQVTLRCSPISGHKSVSWYQQVLGQGPQFIFQYYEKEERGRGNFPDRFSARQFPNYSSELNVNALLLGDSALYLCASSLEGGSHYGYTFGSGTRLTVV.